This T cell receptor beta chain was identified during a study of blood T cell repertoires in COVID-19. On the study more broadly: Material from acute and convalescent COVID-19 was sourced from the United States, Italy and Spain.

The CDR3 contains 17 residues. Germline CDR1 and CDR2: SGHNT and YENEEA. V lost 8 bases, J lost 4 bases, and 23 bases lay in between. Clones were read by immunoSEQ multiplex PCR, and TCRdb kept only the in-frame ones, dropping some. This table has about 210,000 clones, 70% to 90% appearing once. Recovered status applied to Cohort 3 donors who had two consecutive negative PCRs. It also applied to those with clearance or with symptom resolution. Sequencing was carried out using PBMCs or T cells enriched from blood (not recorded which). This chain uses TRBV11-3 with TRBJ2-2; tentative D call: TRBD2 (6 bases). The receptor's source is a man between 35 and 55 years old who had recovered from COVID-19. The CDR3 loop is CASSRGIKAGSTGELFF. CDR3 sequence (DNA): TGTGCCAGCTCGCGGGGAATAAAGGCGGGATCCACCGGGGAGCTGTTTTTT.